What follows is one TCR beta chain and its context. This clone has just a few counts. The clone's antigen remains unknown. Qualities for individual bases were not recorded, and no much larger clone is one base off. CDR1 and CDR2, looked up from the germline V gene, are SGHTA and FQGNSA. The CDR3 has 17 amino acids, counting the end cysteine and phenylalanine. Of the read, only the CDR3 DNA is kept; its 51 bases are in frame from base 1. V sheds 4 bases and J sheds 5 bases, leaving 21 bases between their ends. This sample was taken from a study of blood T cell repertoires in COVID-19 (dated by TCRdb to about 2020). In the study overall: Samples covering the acute and convalescent phases of COVID-19 were provided by collaborators in the United States, Italy and Spain. The repertoires were released in a freely available public database meant as a resource for research on the immune response to SARS-CoV-2. The prospective study material was composed of cDNA or gDNA derived from T cells, B-cell-depleted T cells, or PBMCs. Deeply sampled blood TCRbeta repertoires from subjects exposed to, actively infected with, or recovered from COVID-19 were included in the dataset. HLA class I and class II types, where available, came from metadata supplied by the sample provider rather than from assay-based typing. Sample metadata almost always included a de-identified subject ID, COVID-19 status, age in years and sex. The samples were drawn from the first 160 participants of the ongoing ImmuneRACE study and from 950 to 1,500 subjects provided by 6 global collaborators. The full study reports these points: How much clinical and demographic metadata was included differed by source and by participant, and the metadata was provided uncurated.

Each collaborating institution followed its own protocols to collect whole blood in K2EDTA tubes. For TCRbeta analysis, collaborator samples were shipped as frozen whole blood, as isolated PBMCs, or as DNA extracted from either sample type. TCRbeta CDR3 regions were amplified from genomic DNA by means of the immunoSEQ Assay, a bias-controlled multiplex PCR. On the study's bioinformatics: Within the assay, amplification of reference gene primers was used to estimate how many nucleated cells each sample contained. Sequence reads were collapsed and filtered to measure the absolute abundance of every unique TCRbeta CDR3 rearrangement. Productive Simpson clonality was computed per sample as the square root of Simpson's diversity index over productive rearrangements. TCRdb re-hosts the immuneACCESS table, in-frame sequences only. Its copies lack some clones; in the studies checked, an unresolved V gene accounts for under half of them, and the cause for the rest is not known. V and J calls and clone size are given by that table; D and trimming were obtained from the DNA. In this sample the table shows about 61,000 clones, 90% to 95% of which occur a single time. The ten largest clones represent about 9.1% of the sample.

The chain joins TRBV7-2 to TRBJ1-5; TRBD1 is possibly the D segment (6 matching bases). Input material: peripheral blood. The clonotype comes from a human donor in a cohort sampled during active COVID-19. The base sequence is TGTGCCAGCAGCTGGGGTGAGGGGGATAGCAGGGATCAGCCCCAGCATTTT. Translation gives CASSWGEGDSRDQPQHF. With the rest looked up from the reference TRBV7-2 and TRBJ1-5 genes rather than sequenced, the full variable domain is GAGVSQSPSNKVTEKGKDVELRCDPISGHTALYWYRQSLGQGLEFLIYFQGNSAPDKSGLPSDRFSAERTGGSVSTLTIQRTQQEDSAVYLCASSWGEGDSRDQPQHFGDGTRLSIL.